This T cell receptor beta chain appears in the sequencing data of a study of glioma-infiltrating T cells after dendritic cell vaccination. Overall study: Patients received autologous tumor lysate-pulsed dendritic cell vaccination between about 2002 and 2013.

Assay: immunoSEQ multiplex PCR; the TCRdb copy retains only in-frame clones and omits some. The table shows 100,000 or so clones, with around 89% occurring only once. The time point was: after dendritic cell vaccination, including at tumor progression/relapse. V lost 4 bases to trimming and J lost 2 bases; unmatched junction nucleotides: 9. Germline V gene lookup returns CDR1 SGDLS and CDR2 YYNGEE. This CDR3 region has 16 residues. The sequence was collected from a human donor with glioblastoma. This specimen was blood, taken after dendritic cell vaccination. The J gene is TRBJ1-3, the V gene TRBV9; 7 bases align to TRBD1. The CDR3 reads CASSPRQGRTGNTIYF. The CDR3 DNA sequence: TGTGCCAGCAGCCCCCGACAGGGTCGAACTGGAAACACCATATATTTT.